This entry concerns a single T cell receptor beta chain. This sample stems from a study of blood T cell repertoires in COVID-19. The wider study: Acute-phase and convalescent COVID-19 samples originated in the United States, Italy and Spain. T cells, B-cell-depleted T cells, or PBMCs supplied cDNA or gDNA.

Trimming at V came to 5 bases and at J to 2 bases, leaving 4 bases not matched to a gene. The CDR3 loop spans 15 amino acids. Germline CDR1 reads ENHRY; CDR2 reads SYGVKD. In the source study's methods: Reference gene primer amplification gave nucleated cell count estimates. Only in-frame clones appear in the TCRdb table, and some are missing; sequencing was by immunoSEQ multiplex PCR. The V and J calls and clone size are taken from that table; D and trimming were inferred from the DNA. In the table there are about 280,000 clones, roughly 88% of which are singletons. The J gene is TRBJ2-1, the V gene TRBV10-3; the match to TRBD1 covers 9 bases. This receptor was taken from a man between 18 and 29 years old with active or convalescent COVID-19. Sequenced material: peripheral blood. The CDR3 protein is CAISMDRGPYNEQFF. The CDR3, as DNA: TGTGCCATCAGTATGGACAGGGGACCCTACAATGAGCAGTTCTTC.